What follows are 22 T cell receptor beta chains derived from one specimen sequenced in a study of a mutant IDH1 vaccine in newly diagnosed glioma. Time point meaning: baseline, week 1 (first vaccination visit). This sample's treatment: pre-vaccination baseline after standard-of-care therapy. Sequencing was performed with immunoSEQ multiplex PCR; in TCRdb, only in-frame clones are kept and a portion is missing. The sample shows 95,000 to 100,000 clones, around 90% of them seen only once. The sequences come from PBMCs, collected from a glioma patient treated with radiotherapy, temozolomide or both. These TCRs come from a woman in her forties or fifties with glioma.

The rearrangement links TRBV30 to TRBJ2-3, with D possibly being TRBD2 (5 bases). This CDR3 comprises 13 residues. Germline V gene sequence: CDR1 GTSNPN, CDR2 SVGIG (reference sequence). Trimming cost V 1 base and J 1 base, with 6 bases left between them. This CDR3 reads CAWSEAGTDTQYF. The CDR3 nucleotides read TGTGCCTGGAGTGAAGCGGGCACAGATACGCAGTATTTT.

The rearrangement uses TRBV2 and TRBJ1-5; D not certain. Between the trimmed V and J ends, which lost 9 bases and 4 bases, there was a span of 19 bases. From germline, CDR1 is SNHLY and CDR2 FYNNEI. The CDR3 has 15 amino acids. The chain's CDR3 is CASTSRWTANQPQHF. The CDR3 nucleotides are TGTGCCAGTACTTCTCGATGGACGGCGAATCAGCCCCAGCATTTT. Full variable domain (missing parts from reference TRBV2 and TRBJ1-5): EPEVTQTPSHQVTQMGQEVILRCVPISNHLYFYWYRQILGQKVEFLVSFYNNEISEKSEIFDDQFSVERPDGSNFTLKIRSTKLEDSAMYFCASTSRWTANQPQHFGDGTRLSIL.

The rearrangement links TRBV21-1 to TRBJ2-7; TRBD1 is the table's D call, not checked against the DNA. TRBV21-1 is a pseudogene locus. The CDR3 is made up of 14 amino acids. The CDR3 DNA is TGTGCCAGCAGCGATCTGACAGAGACCTACGAGCAGTACTTC. Translated, it gives CASSDLTETYEQYF.

The V and J genes are TRBV5-1 and TRBJ2-2; D ambiguous. CDR1 is SGHRS, CDR2 YFSETQ, per germline. V was shortened by 4 bases and J by 5 bases, with 9 bases between the two germline ends. CDR3 size: 13 residues. CDR3 in amino acids: CASSGLGTGELFF. CDR3 in DNA: TGCGCCAGCAGCGGCCTAGGAACCGGGGAGCTGTTTTTT.

The rearrangement uses TRBV28 and TRBJ2-3; possibly TRBD2 for D (5 bases). Trimming pared 11 bases from V and 3 bases from J, leaving 21 bases between. The CDR3 contains 15 residues. The germline CDR1 and CDR2 sequences are MDHEN and SYDVKM. DNA for the CDR3: TGTGCCGTTAACGACCGGCGGGTATCTACAGATACGCAGTATTTT. Translated: CAVNDRRVSTDTQYF.

The rearrangement links TRBV6-6 to TRBJ1-1; TRBD1 agrees at 7 bases. In germline, CDR1 is MNHNY, CDR2 SVGAGI (reference sequence). This CDR3 is 11 amino acids long. V shed 7 bases and J 8 bases; nucleotides not matched to a gene: 4. Here the CDR3 reads CASTRDSEAFF. The CDR3 region has the DNA TGTGCCAGCACCAGGGACAGCGAAGCTTTCTTT.

The sample holds a few counts of this clone. J is TRBJ2-3 and V is TRBV5-1; possibly TRBD2 for D (5 bases). Germline V lookup: CDR1 SGHRS, CDR2 YFSETQ. There are 14 residues in the CDR3. Trimming removed 4 bases from V and 1 base from J, with 10 bases in between. CDR3 in DNA: TGCGCCAGCAGCCTGGACGGGGGCACAGATACGCAGTATTTT. Protein product: CASSLDGGTDTQYF.

The chain uses TRBV28 and TRBJ1-3; D unclear. This CDR3 spans 13 amino acids. CDR1 is MDHEN, CDR2 SYDVKM, per germline. Trimming cost V 2 bases and J 4 bases, with 6 bases left between them. CDR3: CASSLRPGNTIYF. In DNA form, the CDR3 reads TGTGCCAGCAGTTTACGGCCGGGAAACACCATATATTTT.

The chain joins TRBV7-9 to TRBJ1-4, with 8 bases identical to TRBD1. Germline V gene lookup returns CDR1 SEHNR and CDR2 FQNEAQ (reference sequence). J gave up 2 bases and V 5 bases, and 13 bases lay outside the gene matches. The CDR3 contains 18 residues. The CDR3 DNA reads TGTGCCAGCAGCCCGGGATCATACAGGGGGGGCACTAATGAAAAACTGTTTTTT. It encodes CASSPGSYRGGTNEKLFF. The full variable domain, completed using reference TRBV7-9 and TRBJ1-4, is DTGVSQNPRHKITKRGQNVTFRCDPISEHNRLYWYRQTLGQGPEFLTYFQNEAQLEKSRLLSDRFSAERPKGSFSTLEIQRTEQGDSAMYLCASSPGSYRGGTNEKLFFGSGTQLSVL.

This clone was counted a few times. CDR3 residues: CAWSVTGLMNTEAFF. The CDR3 nucleotides read TGTGCCTGGAGTGTTACAGGGCTGATGAACACTGAAGCTTTCTTT. This sequence joins TRBV30 and TRBJ1-1, with D possibly TRBD1 on 6 matching bases. CDR1 is GTSNPN and CDR2 is SVGIG in the germline V gene (reference sequence). The CDR3 runs 15 residues. Deletions cut 0 bases from V and 0 bases from J, with 11 bases between.

The chain is built from TRBV5-1 and TRBJ2-5; no clear D. TRBJ2-7 matches the DNA end more closely, so the J call is doubtful. This CDR3 has 13 amino acids. Germline CDR1 and CDR2: SGHRS and YFSETQ. Here the CDR3 reads CASSLAVSYEQYF. The CDR3 DNA follows: TGCGCCAGCAGCTTAGCAGTTAGCTACGAGCAGTACTTC.

CDR3 sequence (DNA): TGTGCCAGCAGCTTAGATCAGATTAATGAAAAACTGTTTTTT. It specifies CASSLDQINEKLFF. The chain is built from TRBV11-2 and TRBJ1-4; no definite D call. The CDR3 sequence is 14 residues long. Germline assignment: CDR1 SGHAT and CDR2 FQNNGV. V lost 0 bases, J lost 4 bases, and 6 bases lay in between. The complete variable domain, with remaining parts taken from reference TRBV11-2 and TRBJ1-4, reads EAGVAQSPRYKIIEKRQSVAFWCNPISGHATLYWYQQILGQGPKLLIQFQNNGVVDDSQLPKDRFSAERLKGVDSTLKIQPAKLEDSAVYLCASSLDQINEKLFFGSGTQLSVL.

This clone turned up a few times. At the DNA level, this CDR3 is encoded by other sequences in the same sample as well. The chain recombines TRBV19 with TRBJ1-1, with a tentative D call TRBD1 (5 bases). The V gene lost 2 bases and the J gene lost 5 bases, with 9 bases spanning the gap. The CDR3 extends over 13 amino acids. Per the germline V gene, CDR1 is LNHDA and CDR2 is SQIVND (reference sequence). This chain's CDR3 is CASSITGGTEAFF. For the CDR3, the DNA is TGTGCCAGTAGTATAACAGGAGGGACTGAAGCTTTCTTT.

This sequence joins TRBV27 and TRBJ2-7; D unclear. With 6 bases removed from V and 0 bases from J, the gap between germline ends came to 15 bases. This CDR3 region has 15 residues. Germline V gives CDR1 MNHEY, CDR2 SMNVEV (reference sequence). The CDR3 coding sequence is TGTGCCAGCAGCCGTTATAATCTGAACTCCTACGAGCAGTACTTC. Residues: CASSRYNLNSYEQYF.

V and J are TRBV10-2 and TRBJ2-7; D may be TRBD1 (6 bases). Trimming removed 3 bases at V and 9 bases at J, with 15 bases between. Germline CDR1 is WSHSY and CDR2 is SAAADI. This CDR3 contains 13 residues. In nucleotides, the CDR3 is TGCGCCAGCAGTGAACCGGACAGACAAAGGCAGTACTTC. Amino acids: CASSEPDRQRQYF.

The chain links TRBV21-1 to TRBJ2-7. TRBV21-1 is noted as a pseudogene. This CDR3 has 13 amino acids. CDR3 amino acids: CASSGWERDEQYF. CDR3 DNA: TGTGCCAGCAGCGGCTGGGAAAGGGACGAGCAGTACTTC.

This clone occurred once. V is TRBV6-5 and J is TRBJ1-3, with a possible D match to TRBD1 (5 bases). This CDR3 has 15 residues. Per germline, CDR1 MNHEY and CDR2 SVGAGI. The V and J ends lost 0 bases and 1 base respectively, with 7 bases between them. DNA for the CDR3: TGTGCCAGCAGTTACTCAGGGACGTCTGGAAACACCATATATTTT. It codes for CASSYSGTSGNTIYF.

The J gene is TRBJ2-5, the V gene TRBV30, with D possibly matching TRBD2 (5 bases). CDR3 length: 14 amino acids. The ends were cut back, 3 bases at V and 2 bases at J, with 13 bases in the middle. Germline loops: CDR1 GTSNPN, CDR2 SVGIG (reference sequence). The CDR3 DNA is TGTGCCTGGAGCCATTTCGGGAAACAAGAGACCCAGTACTTC. Amino acids: CAWSHFGKQETQYF.

The chain recombines TRBV5-4 with TRBJ2-7; 10 bases agree with TRBD2. Trimming removed 4 bases from V and 3 bases from J; junction bases left unmatched: 7. This CDR3 comprises 15 residues. Germline-derived CDR1 and CDR2 are SGHNT and YYREEE (reference sequence). CDR3 protein: CASSPRSGRDYEQYF. CDR3 in DNA: TGTGCCAGCAGCCCCAGGAGCGGGAGGGACTACGAGCAGTACTTC.

V is TRBV5-1 and J is TRBJ1-3; perhaps TRBD1 as D (5 bases). The V gene's germline CDR1 is SGHRS and CDR2 YFSETQ. CDR3 length equals 15 residues. V was pared by 5 bases and J by 4 bases, with 16 bases between. CDR3 region: CASSSEGMKGNTIYF. The CDR3 DNA is TGCGCCAGCAGTTCCGAGGGGATGAAGGGAAACACCATATATTTT.

The V gene is TRBV28, the J gene TRBJ2-7; tentatively, D is TRBD1 (6 bases). Germline V CDR1 and CDR2: MDHEN, SYDVKM. The CDR3 is made up of 15 amino acids. Between the trimmed V and J ends, which lost 3 bases and 2 bases, there was a span of 14 bases. CDR3 sequence reads: CASSFPQGSTYEQYF. CDR3 DNA: TGTGCCAGCAGTTTTCCCCAGGGGTCCACCTACGAGCAGTACTTC.

The rearrangement links TRBV10-2 to TRBJ2-7; TRBD1 matches 9 bases. CDR1 and CDR2 from the germline V gene are WSHSY and SAAADI. Unmatched junction bases numbered 3, after V lost 6 bases and J lost 0 bases. The CDR3 extends over 14 amino acids. The CDR3 reads CASRRTGDSYEQYF. The CDR3 region has the DNA TGCGCCAGCAGGAGGACAGGGGACTCCTACGAGCAGTACTTC.